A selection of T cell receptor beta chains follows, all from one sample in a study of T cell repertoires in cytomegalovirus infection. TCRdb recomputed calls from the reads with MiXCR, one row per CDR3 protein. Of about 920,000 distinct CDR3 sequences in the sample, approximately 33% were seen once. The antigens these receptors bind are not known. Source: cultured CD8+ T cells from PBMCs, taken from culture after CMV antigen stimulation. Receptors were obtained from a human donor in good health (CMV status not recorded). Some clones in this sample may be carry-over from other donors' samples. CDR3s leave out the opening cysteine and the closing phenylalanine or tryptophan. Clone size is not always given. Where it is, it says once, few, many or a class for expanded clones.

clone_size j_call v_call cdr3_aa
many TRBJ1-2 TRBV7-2 ASSRVQGYGYT
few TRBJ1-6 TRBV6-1 ASSEGDRGALSSYNSPLH
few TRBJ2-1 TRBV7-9 ASSPIRTGGREQF
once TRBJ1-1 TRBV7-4 ASSMGQAGLEAF
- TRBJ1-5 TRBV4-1 ASSLLPGTQPQH
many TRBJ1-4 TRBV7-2 ASSRATGGQEKLF
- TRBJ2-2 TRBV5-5 ASSLYPGTGELF
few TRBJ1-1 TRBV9 ASSMDSLGTEAF
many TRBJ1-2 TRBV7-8 ASSSGLNGYT
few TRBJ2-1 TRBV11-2 ASSSSGQAVNEQF
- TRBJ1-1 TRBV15 ATSRDKSQNTEAF
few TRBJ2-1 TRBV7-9 ASSHKSHYRDRRDNEQF
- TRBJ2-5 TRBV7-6 ASSSRHPWNQETQY